The sequence of this TCR beta chain was determined in a study of shared clonotypes between healthy human individuals. This clone was recorded a few times. As yet, its antigen is unknown. Findings of the study overall: Approximately 4.9% of naive CD4 clonotypes were shared across four donors.

Cells designated naive CD8 were CD45RO-negative and were positively selected for CCR7, with terminally differentiated effector memory CD45RA+ cells excluded. Measured with immunoSEQ multiplex PCR; TCRdb has only the in-frame clones, and not every one. The top ten hold roughly 1.7% of the sample, which has about 2.1 million clones, approximately 92% seen once. The TCR originated in a man between 18 and 35 years old in good health. Some clones in this sample may be carry-over from other donors' samples. The sample was naive CD8+ T cells from PBMCs.

CDR3 sequence: CASSRDREGAFF. The CDR3 DNA reads as TGCGCCAGCAGCCGGGACAGGGAAGGAGCTTTCTTT. The chain employs TRBV4-1 and TRBJ1-1; 9 bases fit TRBD1. Losses at the gene ends were 4 bases for V and 10 bases for J; bases not matched to a gene: 4. The CDR3 is 12 residues long. Germline CDR1 reads MGHRA; CDR2 reads YSYEKL.